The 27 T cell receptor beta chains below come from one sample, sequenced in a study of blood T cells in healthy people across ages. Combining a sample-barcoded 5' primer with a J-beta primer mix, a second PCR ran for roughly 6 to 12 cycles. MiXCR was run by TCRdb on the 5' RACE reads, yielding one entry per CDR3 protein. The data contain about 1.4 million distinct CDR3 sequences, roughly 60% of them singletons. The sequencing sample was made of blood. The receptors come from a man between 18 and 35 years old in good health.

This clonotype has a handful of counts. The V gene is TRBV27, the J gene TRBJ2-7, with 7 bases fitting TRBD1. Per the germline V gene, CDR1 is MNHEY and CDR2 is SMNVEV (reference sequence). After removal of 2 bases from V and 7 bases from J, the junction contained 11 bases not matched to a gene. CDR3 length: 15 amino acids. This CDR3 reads CASSLKGVGGYEQYF. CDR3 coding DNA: TGTGCCAGCAGTTTAAAGGGAGTAGGGGGCTATGAGCAGTACTTC.

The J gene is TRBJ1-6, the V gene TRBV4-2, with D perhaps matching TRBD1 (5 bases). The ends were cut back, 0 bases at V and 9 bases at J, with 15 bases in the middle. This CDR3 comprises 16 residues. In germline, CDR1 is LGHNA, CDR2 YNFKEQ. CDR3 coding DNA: TGTGCCAGCAGCCAAGAGTTGTCCCAGGGTGGTTCACCCCTCCACTTT. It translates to CASSQELSQGGSPLHF.

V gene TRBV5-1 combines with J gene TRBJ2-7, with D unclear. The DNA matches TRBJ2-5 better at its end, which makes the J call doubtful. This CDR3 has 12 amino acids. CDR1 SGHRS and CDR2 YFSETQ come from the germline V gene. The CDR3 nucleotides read TGCGCCAGCAGCGGAGACATTGAGACCCAGTACTTC. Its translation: CASSGDIETQYF.

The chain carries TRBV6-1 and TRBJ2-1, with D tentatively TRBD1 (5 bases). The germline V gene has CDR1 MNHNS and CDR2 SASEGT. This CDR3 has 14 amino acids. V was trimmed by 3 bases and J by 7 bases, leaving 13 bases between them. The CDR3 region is CASSETVLWNEQFF. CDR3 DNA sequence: TGTGCCAGCAGTGAGACAGTTCTGTGGAATGAGCAGTTCTTC.

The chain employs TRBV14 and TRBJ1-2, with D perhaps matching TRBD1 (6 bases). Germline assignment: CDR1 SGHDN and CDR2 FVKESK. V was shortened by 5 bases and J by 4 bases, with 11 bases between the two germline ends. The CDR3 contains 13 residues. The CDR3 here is CASSFRGSYGYTF. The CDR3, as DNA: TGTGCCAGCAGCTTCAGGGGTTCCTATGGCTACACCTTC.

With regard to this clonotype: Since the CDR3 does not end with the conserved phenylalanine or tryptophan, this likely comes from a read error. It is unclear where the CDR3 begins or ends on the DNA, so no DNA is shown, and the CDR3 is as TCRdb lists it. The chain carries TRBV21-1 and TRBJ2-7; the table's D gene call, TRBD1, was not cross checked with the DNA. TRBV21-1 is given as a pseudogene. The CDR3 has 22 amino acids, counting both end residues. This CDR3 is CASSPRRRPTNRPDRGAYEQYL.

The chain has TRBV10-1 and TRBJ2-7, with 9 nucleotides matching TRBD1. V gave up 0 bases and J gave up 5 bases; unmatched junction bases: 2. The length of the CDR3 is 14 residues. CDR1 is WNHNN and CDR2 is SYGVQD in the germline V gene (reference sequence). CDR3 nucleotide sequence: TGCGCCAGCAGTGAGTCAACAGGGGGCAACGAGCAGTACTTC. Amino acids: CASSESTGGNEQYF.

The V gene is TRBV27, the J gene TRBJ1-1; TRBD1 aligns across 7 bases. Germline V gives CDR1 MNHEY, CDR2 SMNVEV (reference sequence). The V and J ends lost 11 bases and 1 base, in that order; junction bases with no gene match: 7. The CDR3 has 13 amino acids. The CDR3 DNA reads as TGTGCCTGCCGGGGACAGACGAACACTGAAGCTTTCTTT. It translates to CACRGQTNTEAFF.

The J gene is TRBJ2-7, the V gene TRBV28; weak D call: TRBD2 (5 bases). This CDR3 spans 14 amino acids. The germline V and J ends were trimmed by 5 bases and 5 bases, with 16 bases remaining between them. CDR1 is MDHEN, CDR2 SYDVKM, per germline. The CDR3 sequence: CASSQTGNSHEQYF. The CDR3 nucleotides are TGTGCCAGCAGTCAAACGGGAAATTCCCACGAGCAGTACTTC.

CDR3 sequence: CASSTRRTPGVNEQFF. CDR3 sequence (DNA): TGTGCCAGCAGCACGCGTCGGACCCCTGGGGTGAATGAGCAGTTCTTC. The rearrangement links TRBV21-1 to TRBJ2-1; TRBD1 is the table's D call, not checked against the DNA. TRBV21-1 is reported as a pseudogene. The CDR3 is made up of 16 amino acids.

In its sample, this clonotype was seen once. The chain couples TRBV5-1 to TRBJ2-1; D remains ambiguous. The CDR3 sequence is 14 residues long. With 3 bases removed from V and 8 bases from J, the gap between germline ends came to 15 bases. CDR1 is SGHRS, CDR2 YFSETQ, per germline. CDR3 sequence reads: CASSSLAVVDEQFF. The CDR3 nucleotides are TGCGCCAGCAGCTCTTTGGCAGTTGTAGATGAGCAGTTCTTC. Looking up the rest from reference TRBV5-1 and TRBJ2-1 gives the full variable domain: KAGVTQTPRYLIKTRGQQVTLSCSPISGHRSVSWYQQTPGQGLQFLFEYFSETQRNKGNFPGRFSGRQFSNSRSEMNVSTLELGDSALYLCASSSLAVVDEQFFGPGTRLTVL.

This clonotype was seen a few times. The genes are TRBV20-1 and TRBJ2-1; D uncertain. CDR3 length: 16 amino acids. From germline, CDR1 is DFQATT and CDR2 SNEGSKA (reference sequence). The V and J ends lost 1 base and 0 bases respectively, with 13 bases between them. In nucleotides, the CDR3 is TGCAGTGCTAGAGCTAGGGCAGCTCTCTCCTACAATGAGCAGTTCTTC. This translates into CSARARAALSYNEQFF.

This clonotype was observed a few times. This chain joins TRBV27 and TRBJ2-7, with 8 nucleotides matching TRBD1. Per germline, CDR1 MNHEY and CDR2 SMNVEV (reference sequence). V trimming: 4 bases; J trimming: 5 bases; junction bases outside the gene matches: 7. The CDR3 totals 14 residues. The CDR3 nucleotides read TGTGCCAGCAGTTGGGGGACAGGCTTCCACGAGCAGTACTTC. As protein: CASSWGTGFHEQYF.

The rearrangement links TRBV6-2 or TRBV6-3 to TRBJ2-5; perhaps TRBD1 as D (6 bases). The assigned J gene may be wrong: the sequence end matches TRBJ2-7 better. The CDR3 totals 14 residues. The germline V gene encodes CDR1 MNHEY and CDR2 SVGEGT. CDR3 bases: TGTGCCAGCAGTTACTTAACAGGGAGCTACGAGCAGTACTTC. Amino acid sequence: CASSYLTGSYEQYF.

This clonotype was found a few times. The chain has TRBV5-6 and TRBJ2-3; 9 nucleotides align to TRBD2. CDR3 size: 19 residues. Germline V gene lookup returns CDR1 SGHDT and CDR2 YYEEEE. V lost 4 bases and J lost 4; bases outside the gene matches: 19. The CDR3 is CASSPGLFSGGEEADTQYF. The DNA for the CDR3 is TGTGCCAGCAGCCCCGGGTTGTTTAGCGGGGGAGAGGAAGCAGATACGCAGTATTTT. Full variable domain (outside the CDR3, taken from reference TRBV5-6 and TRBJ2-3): DAGVTQSPTHLIKTRGQQVTLRCSPKSGHDTVSWYQQALGQGPQFIFQYYEEEERQRGNFPDRFSGHQFPNYSSELNVNALLLGDSALYLCASSPGLFSGGEEADTQYFGPGTRLTVL.

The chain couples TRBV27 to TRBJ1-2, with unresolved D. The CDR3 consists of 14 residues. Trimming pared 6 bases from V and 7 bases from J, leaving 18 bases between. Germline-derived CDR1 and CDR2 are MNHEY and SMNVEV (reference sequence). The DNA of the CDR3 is TGTGCCAGCAGGAATCTTGGATTGGACTGTGGCTACACCTTC. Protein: CASRNLGLDCGYTF.

CDR3 amino acids: CASSQDQREQFF. The CDR3 nucleotides are TGTGCCAGCAGCCAAGATCAGAGAGAGCAGTTCTTC. The chain carries TRBV3-1 and TRBJ2-1, with D unresolved. The CDR3 length is 12 residues. Trimming took off 0 bases at V and 10 bases at J, with 7 bases between the two ends. The germline V gene has CDR1 LGHDT and CDR2 YNNKEL (reference sequence).

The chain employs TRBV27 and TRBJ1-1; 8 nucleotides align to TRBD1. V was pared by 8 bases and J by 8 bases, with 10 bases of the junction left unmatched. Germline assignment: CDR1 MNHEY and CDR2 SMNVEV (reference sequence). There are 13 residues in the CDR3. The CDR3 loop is CASRMSTGAEAFF. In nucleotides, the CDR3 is TGTGCCAGCCGAATGTCGACAGGGGCGGAAGCTTTCTTT.

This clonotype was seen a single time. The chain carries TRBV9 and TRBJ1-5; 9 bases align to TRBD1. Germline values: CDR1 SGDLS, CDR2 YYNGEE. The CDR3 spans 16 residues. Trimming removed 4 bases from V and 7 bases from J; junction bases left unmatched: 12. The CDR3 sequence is CASSPTSGTGSQPQHF. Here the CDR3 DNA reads TGTGCCAGCAGCCCAACCTCCGGGACAGGGTCCCAGCCCCAGCATTTT.

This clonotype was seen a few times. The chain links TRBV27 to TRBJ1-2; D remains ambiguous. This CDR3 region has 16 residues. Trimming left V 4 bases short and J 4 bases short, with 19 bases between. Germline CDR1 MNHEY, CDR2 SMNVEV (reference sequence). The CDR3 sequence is CASSWAGGRNSYGYTF. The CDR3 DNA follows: TGTGCCAGCAGTTGGGCTGGAGGACGGAATTCCTATGGCTACACCTTC.

The CDR3 sequence: CASSRGSTSFTGELFF. The CDR3 DNA reads as TGTGCCAGCAGCCGGGGGAGTACTAGCTTCACCGGGGAGCTGTTTTTT. This chain links TRBV4-2 with TRBJ2-2; weak D call: TRBD2 (6 bases). V lost 4 bases and J 4 bases, leaving 16 bases between the germline ends. Germline CDR1 and CDR2: LGHNA and YNFKEQ. The CDR3 sequence is 16 residues long.

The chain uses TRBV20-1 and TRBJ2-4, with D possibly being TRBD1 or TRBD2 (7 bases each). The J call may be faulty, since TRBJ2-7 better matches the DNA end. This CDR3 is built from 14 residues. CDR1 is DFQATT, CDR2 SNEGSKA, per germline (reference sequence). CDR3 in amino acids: CSAQGGERSYEQYF. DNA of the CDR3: TGCAGTGCCCAGGGGGGGGAGAGGTCCTACGAGCAGTACTTC.

CDR3 region: CASSLDLAGVLGQYF. DNA of the CDR3: TGTGCCAGCAGCCTCGATCTAGCGGGGGTCCTGGGGCAGTACTTC. The rearrangement links TRBV4-2 to TRBJ2-5, with 10 bases aligning to TRBD2. Losses at the gene ends were 4 bases for V and 11 bases for J; bases not matched to a gene: 13. Germline V gene data show CDR1 as LGHNA and CDR2 as YNFKEQ. The CDR3 consists of 15 residues.

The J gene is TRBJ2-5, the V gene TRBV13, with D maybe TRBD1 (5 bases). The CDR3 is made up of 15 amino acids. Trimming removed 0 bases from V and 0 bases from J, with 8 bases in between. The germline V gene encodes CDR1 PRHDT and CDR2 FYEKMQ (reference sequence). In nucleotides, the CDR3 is TGTGCCAGCAGCTTAGGCCAGGGTTACCAAGAGACCCAGTACTTC. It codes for CASSLGQGYQETQYF.

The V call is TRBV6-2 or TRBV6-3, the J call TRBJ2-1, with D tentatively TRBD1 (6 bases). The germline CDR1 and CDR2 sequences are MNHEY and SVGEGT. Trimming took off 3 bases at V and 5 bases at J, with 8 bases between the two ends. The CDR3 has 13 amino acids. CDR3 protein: CASSYGQNNEQFF. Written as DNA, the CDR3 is TGTGCCAGCAGTTATGGACAGAACAATGAGCAGTTCTTC.

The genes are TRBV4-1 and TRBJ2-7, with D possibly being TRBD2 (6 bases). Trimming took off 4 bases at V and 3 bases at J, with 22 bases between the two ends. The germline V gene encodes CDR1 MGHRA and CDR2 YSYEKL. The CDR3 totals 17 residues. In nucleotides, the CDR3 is TGCGCCAGCAGCCCCCTAGGTTGGGGGGAAGACCTCTACGAGCAGTACTTC. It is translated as CASSPLGWGEDLYEQYF.

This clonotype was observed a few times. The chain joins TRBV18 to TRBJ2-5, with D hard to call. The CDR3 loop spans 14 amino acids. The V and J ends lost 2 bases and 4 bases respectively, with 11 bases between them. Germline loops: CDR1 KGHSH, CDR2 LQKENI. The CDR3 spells CASSPDLIGETQYF. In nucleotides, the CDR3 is TGTGCCAGCTCACCAGACCTCATTGGAGAGACCCAGTACTTC.